Listed here is a single TCR beta chain. Its antigen is unknown. It has no much larger one-base neighbor in the sample; base qualities were not kept. These data come from a study of T cell repertoires in ileal Crohn's disease (dated by TCRdb to about 2019). Study-wide context: The median duration of disease was around 7.3 years, and at the time of surgery around 35% of patients were active smokers. Surgery was performed for a complication in all patients, with stricturing disease in about 61% and penetrating disease in approximately 40%. Postoperative therapy was given to about half of the patients, with thiopurines administered to ten to eleven patients and anti-TNF agents administered to 18 patients. M6 samples consisted of neoterminal ileum biopsies collected during postoperative colonoscopy. The TCR repertoire was analysed in approximately 60 patients with Crohn's disease drawn from a prospective multicentre cohort. The study was conducted in parallel with a multicentre cohort built to find predictors of early endoscopic recurrence after ileocolonic resection. Endoscopic postoperative recurrence was defined by a Rutgeerts score above i0. A total of around 150 mucosal samples from approximately 57 patients were sequenced, collected from several sites on the surgical specimen as well as at postoperative endoscopy. Broad study findings and their caveats: Only a subgroup of patients, of unstated size, had mucosal CD4 and CD8 T cells sorted and sequenced. Patients who were active smokers at surgery had a significantly higher proportion of clonal expansions than non-smokers (roughly 24% vs 19%, p=0.02). Sorted CD8 T cells carried more high-frequency clones than CD4 T cells, suggesting mucosal expansions were mainly CD8. Within the first year after surgery, the timing of postoperative endoscopy varied, and the median delay was about 7.3 months. Endoscopic recurrence was linked to a higher percentage of high-frequency clones at surgery, and recurrence occurred in every patient whose clonality exceeded 26.8% (18/57).

This sample's time point label indicates: neoterminal ileum biopsy at postoperative endoscopy, about 6 months after surgery. Eligible patients were adults with ileal or ileocolonic Crohn's disease who had an indication for ileocolonic resection. Whole ileal mucosal biopsies were kept frozen at -80 degrees C prior to DNA extraction. A TRizol-based method was used to extract genomic DNA from the frozen whole biopsies, and the DNA was quantified with a NanoDrop 2000 spectrophotometer. V is trimmed back by 6 bases and J by 10 bases, and the junction contains 11 bases that no gene match accounts for. The germline V gene provides CDR1 KGHSH and CDR2 LQKENI. The CDR3 measures 15 amino acids from cysteine to phenylalanine. Just CDR3 DNA is preserved here, 45 bases in frame from base 1. About 500 nanograms of biopsy DNA per sample were submitted for commercial TCRB immunosequencing. Adaptive Biotechnology amplified the CDR3 regions from genomic DNA with a two-step multiplex PCR designed to control amplification bias. Primers covering every V and J gene segment were used in the first PCR, while barcodes and Illumina adapters were added in the second PCR. CDR3 libraries were sequenced using an Illumina instrument. On the authors' methods: The analysis used both the pipelines supplied by the vendor and custom analysis of the raw data in R/Bioconductor with R version 3.3.0. Clonality, ranging from 0 to 1, was calculated as the inverse of the normalised Shannon entropy of all productive clones. The repertoire share taken up by the top 100 clones defined high-frequency clones, and only clones that passed a 95% confidence test were kept. Overlap between samples was measured with the Morisita-Horn index, while repertoire diversity was measured with the Simpson index. In its TCRdb copy, this immuneACCESS table keeps in-frame sequences only and misses some clones. Where compared with another copy, unresolved V genes explain less than half of these, and the others have no known cause. The V and J calls and clone size were taken over from that table, and D and trimming were inferred from the DNA. Recorded for this sample are approximately 5,400 clones; 55% to 70% of them occurred a single time. The top ten clones comprise 29% of the sample.

The source of this sequence is an adult with Crohn's disease. The V and J segments used are TRBV18 and TRBJ2-1, and TRBD2 aligns with 11 junction nucleotides. The source material was ileal tissue. The CDR3 protein is CASSPPGLAVLEQFF. The DNA sequence reads TGTGCCAGCTCCCCCCCGGGACTAGCGGTTCTGGAGCAGTTCTTC.